The TCR beta chain under discussion was sequenced for a study of blood T cell repertoires in COVID-19. Study summary: Collection of acute and convalescent COVID-19 samples took place in the United States, Italy and Spain. In each case, the material was cDNA or gDNA derived from T cells, B-cell-depleted T cells, or PBMCs.

As processed by the authors: Reference gene primer amplification in the assay estimated nucleated cell counts. Assay: immunoSEQ multiplex PCR; the TCRdb copy retains only in-frame clones and omits some. V and J calls and clone size are given by that table; D and trimming were obtained from the DNA. The sample carries tens of thousands of clones, around 82% recorded once. This receptor was taken from a human donor in a cohort sampled during active COVID-19. The source material was peripheral blood.

CDR3 coding DNA: TGTGCCACTGTAGGGGGTGAAGCTTTCTTT. This sequence encodes CATVGGEAFF. V is TRBV2 and J is TRBJ1-1; a weak D match, TRBD1 (6 bases). Germline CDR1 reads SNHLY; CDR2 reads FYNNEI. The CDR3 contains 10 residues. Deletions cut 10 bases from V and 7 bases from J, with 10 bases between.